Described below is a single T cell receptor beta chain sequence and its context. These data come from a study of blood T cell repertoires in COVID-19. Study overall: The cDNA or gDNA used as material had been derived from T cells, B-cell-depleted T cells, or PBMCs.

J was trimmed by 4 bases and V by 3 bases; bases with no gene match: 9. Germline V CDR1 and CDR2: MNHEY, SMNVEV (reference sequence). CDR3 size: 16 residues. This table comes from immunoSEQ multiplex PCR, and its TCRdb copy is limited to in-frame clones, with some not included. Of some 120,000 clones in the sample, 75% to 90% were seen once. The rearrangement joins TRBV27 to TRBJ1-2; 9 nucleotides align to TRBD1. This clonotype originated in a man in his sixties or seventies with active or convalescent COVID-19. The source material was peripheral blood. DNA for the CDR3: TGTGCCAGCAGTTTCAGCCCTCGGACAGGGGTCTATGGCTACACCTTC. As protein: CASSFSPRTGVYGYTF.